The T cell receptor (beta chain) under discussion was sequenced for a study of control samples from healthy donors and cancer patients. Looked up from germline, CDR1 is MGHRA and CDR2 is YSYEKL. V gave up 1 base and J gave up 4 bases, with 8 bases separating them. There are 15 residues in the CDR3. Sequencing used immunoSEQ multiplex PCR; TCRdb keeps in-frame clones, though not all of them. The profile shows 100,000 or so clones, 82% of them singletons. The TCR was taken from an older woman in good health. The chain combines TRBV4-1 with TRBJ1-6; tentatively, D is TRBD1 (5 bases). The sequenced sample consisted of blood. CDR3 sequence: CASSQGGVYNSPLHF. As DNA, the CDR3 is TGCGCCAGCAGCCAAGGAGGGGTGTATAATTCACCCCTCCACTTT.